A single sample is the source of the 2 T cell receptor beta chains below, sequenced in a study of blood T cell repertoires in COVID-19. Some clones are missing from TCRdb's copy, which holds only in-frame ones; the method was immunoSEQ multiplex PCR. The data hold about 150,000 clones, with approximately 83% observed a single time. Sequences were obtained from peripheral blood. These receptors all stem from a woman aged 60-75 years with acute or convalescent COVID-19.

V is TRBV5-5 and J is TRBJ2-7; TRBD2 is a possible D gene (5 bases). In germline, CDR1 is SGHKS, CDR2 YYEKEE (reference sequence). The CDR3 covers 15 residues. Deletions cut 2 bases from V and 0 bases from J, with 12 bases between. CDR3: CASSFGLMSSYEQYV. The CDR3 nucleotides read TGTGCCAGCAGCTTTGGACTTATGAGCTCCTACGAGCAGTACGTC.

The CDR3 DNA sequence: TGCGCCAGCAGCTTGGGACAAGTCACAGATACGCAGTATTTT. As protein: CASSLGQVTDTQYF. V is TRBV5-1 and J is TRBJ2-3; D gene unclear. Between the trimmed V and J ends, which lost 0 bases and 2 bases, there was a span of 7 bases. CDR3 length: 14 amino acids. CDR1 is SGHRS and CDR2 is YFSETQ in the germline V gene.